This is a list of T cell receptor beta chains from one sample in a study of OX40 agonist ivuxolimab in advanced cancers. The assay was immunoSEQ multiplex PCR, and TCRdb's table has in-frame clones only and misses some. Here the sample spans some 81,000 clones, about 83% being singletons. The source material was CD4+ or CD8+ T cells sorted from blood, sampled in a trial of the OX40 agonist ivuxolimab. Source of these receptors: an adult with an advanced solid tumor such as melanoma, head and neck, liver or kidney cancer. Each CDR3 is given with its conserved first and last residue. The order of the fields is V gene, J gene, CDR3 protein.

TRBV5-6,TRBJ2-7,CASSLEVRYEQYF
TRBV6-1,TRBJ2-3,CASRYPLSTDTQYF
TRBV5-4,TRBJ2-7,CASSRSSGDYYEQYF
TRBV4-3,TRBJ1-6,CASSPGSYNSPLHF
TRBV2,TRBJ2-1,CASSSTLGNEQFF
TRBV27,TRBJ1-2,CASSLRDTYGYTF
TRBV6-1,TRBJ1-5,CASSTRDRGTQPQHF
TRBV2,TRBJ1-1,CASQGRSLNTEAFF
TRBV18,TRBJ1-1,CASSPREGGTEAFF
TRBV19,TRBJ2-7,CASSTWPSGSFYEQYF
TRBV11-3,TRBJ1-2,CASSQVSGTAYGYTF
TRBV19,TRBJ2-2,CASSLGRRLRETGELFF
TRBV5-4,TRBJ1-4,CASSQGSEKLFF
TRBV30,TRBJ2-7,CAWSVRTPYEQYF
TRBV5-4,TRBJ2-1,CASSRRAATNNEQFF
TRBV7-3,TRBJ2-3,CASSLTGTTTDTQYF
TRBV30,TRBJ2-3,CAWSPAGQVRSATQYF
TRBV18,TRBJ2-7,CASSPGQNYEQYF
TRBV2,TRBJ2-3,CASGGTGGTDTQYF
TRBV6-1,TRBJ1-5,CASSEALTVLNGQPQHF
TRBV6-5,TRBJ2-2,CASTRGTGELFF
TRBV28,TRBJ1-2,CASSRPGTGGRDGYTF
TRBV15,TRBJ2-7,CATSRGASASYEQYF
TRBV5-1,TRBJ2-5,CASSLQREETQYF
TRBV6-1,TRBJ1-4,CASSETEKLFF